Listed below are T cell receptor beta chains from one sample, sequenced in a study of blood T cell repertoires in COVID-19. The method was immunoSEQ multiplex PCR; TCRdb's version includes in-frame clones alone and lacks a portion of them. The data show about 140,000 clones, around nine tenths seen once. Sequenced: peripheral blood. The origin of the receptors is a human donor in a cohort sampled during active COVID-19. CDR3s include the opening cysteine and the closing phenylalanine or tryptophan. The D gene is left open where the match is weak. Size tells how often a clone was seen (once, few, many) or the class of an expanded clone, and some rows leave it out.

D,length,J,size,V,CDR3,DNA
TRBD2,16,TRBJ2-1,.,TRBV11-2,CASSLDLSGGAYEQFF,TGTGCCAGCAGCTTAGATCTTAGCGGGGGGGCCTATGAGCAGTTCTTC
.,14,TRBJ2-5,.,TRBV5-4,CASSLVSGLGTQYF,TGTGCCAGCAGCTTGGTTTCAGGGTTGGGGACCCAGTACTTC
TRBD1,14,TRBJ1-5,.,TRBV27,CASSVTGEVEPQHF,TGTGCCAGCAGCGTCACAGGGGAAGTGGAGCCCCAGCATTTT
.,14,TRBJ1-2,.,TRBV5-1,CASSLVTSNYGYTF,TGCGCCAGCAGCTTGGTTACATCGAACTATGGCTACACCTTC
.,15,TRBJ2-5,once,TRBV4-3,CASSLKRPEGETQYF,TGCGCCAGCAGCCTCAAAAGGCCGGAGGGAGAGACCCAGTACTTC
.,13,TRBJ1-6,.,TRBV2,CASSGLYNSPLHF,TGTGCCAGCAGTGGTCTTTATAATTCACCCCTCCACTTT
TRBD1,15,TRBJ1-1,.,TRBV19,CASSLPSPQDRGAFF,TGTGCCAGTAGTTTACCCTCACCCCAGGACAGGGGGGCTTTCTTT
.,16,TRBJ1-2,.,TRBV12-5,CASGLVAGPLSGGYTF,TGTGCTAGTGGTTTGGTGGCAGGCCCCCTTAGTGGAGGCTACACCTTC
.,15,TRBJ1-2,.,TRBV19,CASSTSGNGNYGYTF,TGTGCCAGTAGTACCAGCGGTAACGGGAACTATGGCTACACCTTC
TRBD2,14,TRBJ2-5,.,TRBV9,CASSTSGGQETQYF,TGTGCCAGCAGCACTAGCGGGGGCCAGGAGACCCAGTACTTC
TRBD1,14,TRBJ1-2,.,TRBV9,CASSNNRGGYGYTF,TGTGCCAGCAGCAACAACAGGGGAGGCTATGGCTACACCTTC
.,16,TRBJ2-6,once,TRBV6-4,CASSENRASGANVLTF,TGTGCCAGCAGTGAGAACAGGGCGTCTGGGGCCAACGTCCTGACTTTC
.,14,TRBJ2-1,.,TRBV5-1,CASSLGQAGNEQFF,TGCGCCAGCAGCTTGGGACAGGCTGGCAATGAGCAGTTCTTC
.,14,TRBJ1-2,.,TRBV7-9,CASSLSGEGYGYTF,TGTGCCAGCAGCTTAAGTGGGGAGGGCTATGGCTACACCTTC
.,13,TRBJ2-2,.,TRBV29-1,CSVATTNTGELFF,TGCAGCGTCGCCACAACGAACACCGGGGAGCTGTTTTTT
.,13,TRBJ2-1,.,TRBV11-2,CASSLARGNEQFF,TGTGCCAGCAGCTTAGCACGAGGGAATGAGCAGTTCTTC
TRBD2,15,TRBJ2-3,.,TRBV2,CASSLLAVDTDTQYF,TGTGCCAGCAGTCTTCTAGCGGTAGACACAGATACGCAGTATTTT
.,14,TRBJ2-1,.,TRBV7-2,CASSSLLDIHEQFF,TGTGCCAGCAGCTCCCTACTAGATATCCATGAGCAGTTCTTC
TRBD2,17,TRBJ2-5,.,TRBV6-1,CASSELSRTSGWETQYF,TGTGCCAGCAGTGAATTGAGTAGGACTAGCGGTTGGGAGACCCAGTACTTC
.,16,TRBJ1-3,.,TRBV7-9,CASSLEAPGTGNTIYF,TGTGCCAGCAGCTTAGAGGCACCAGGGACTGGAAACACCATATATTTT
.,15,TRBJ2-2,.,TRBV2,CASSEYGSGTGELFF,TGTGCCAGCAGTGAATATGGTAGTGGCACCGGGGAGCTGTTTTTT
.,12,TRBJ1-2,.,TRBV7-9,CASSVGQYGYTF,TGTGCCAGCAGCGTAGGACAGTATGGCTACACCTTC